This T cell receptor beta chain was profiled in a study of T-cell memory formation after mild COVID-19. Study background: The study found TCR clusters largely donor specific. General study findings and limits: The study detected some responding clones in pre-infection memory, suggesting cross-reactive memory joined. Among CD4+ contracting clones, most were CM and EM, and CD8+ ones EMRA.

This clonotype has just a few counts. As yet, its antigen is unknown. TCRdb redid the calling of the 5' RACE reads with MiXCR, one entry per CDR3 protein. The table has approximately 350,000 distinct CDR3 sequences, 13% to 15% seen once. Trimming took 5 bases from V and 1 from J, leaving 13 bases between them. Germline V gives CDR1 WNHNN, CDR2 SYGVQD (reference sequence). The CDR3 covers 15 residues. The sequencing sample was made of PBMCs or a T cell subset sorted from them (not recorded which). This receptor was taken from a man in his late teens or twenties who had mild COVID-19 (a few samples of this study predate the infection). Cell type and time point are not known. V gene TRBV10-1 combines with J gene TRBJ2-3; TRBD1 might be the D (6 bases). DNA of the CDR3: TGCGCCAGCAGTCCGACAGGCAGCCGCACAGATACGCAGTATTTT. It translates to CASSPTGSRTDTQYF.